This T cell receptor (beta chain) was observed in a study of blood T cell repertoires in COVID-19. Turning to the study itself: COVID-19 samples from acute and convalescent phases originated in the United States, Italy and Spain. From T cells, B-cell-depleted T cells, or PBMCs came the material, which was cDNA or gDNA.

How the authors handled the data: Reference gene primers were amplified, and this amplification served to estimate nucleated cell counts. The table came from immunoSEQ multiplex PCR; TCRdb's copy has only in-frame clones and leaves some out. That table gives V, J and clone size, and the DNA gave D and trimming. The sample gives fewer than 250,000 clones, approximately 85% of which show up once; 4.7% is in the top ten. V shed 0 bases, J shed 5 bases, and the junction held 11 bases outside the gene matches. The CDR3 is 17 residues long. Germline V gene lookup returns CDR1 SGHNT and CDR2 YYREEE (reference sequence). This clone was seen more than once but under ten times.

This clonotype originated in a woman between 65 and 79 years old with acute or convalescent COVID-19. V is TRBV5-4 and J is TRBJ2-5; 9 nucleotides match TRBD2. The sequenced material came from peripheral blood. CDR3 sequence reads: CASSLEVAGVPRETQYF. CDR3 bases: TGTGCCAGCAGCTTGGAAGTAGCGGGGGTTCCCCGGGAGACCCAGTACTTC.